Shown below are 26 T cell receptor beta chains from a single sample sequenced in a study of CD8 T cells in ankylosing spondylitis. One entry per CDR3 protein results from TCRdb running MiXCR on the 5' RACE reads. The sample lists under 950,000 distinct CDR3 sequences, 15% to 20% occurring once. Their specific antigens are unknown. Study-level findings and limits: In ankylosing spondylitis blood, a motif of roughly 8 highly homologous TCR beta variants appeared characteristic.

The sample taken for sequencing was blood, either unsorted or a sorted T cell fraction (not recorded which). The source of these receptors is a male donor with ankylosing spondylitis.

This clonotype appeared a few times. The gene calls are TRBV12-3 or TRBV12-4 and TRBJ2-2; 8 nucleotides line up with TRBD2. The CDR3 is 15 amino acids. V lost 5 bases and J lost 3; bases outside the gene matches: 5. CDR3: CASSPYSGDTGELFF. The CDR3 DNA reads TGTGCCAGCAGTCCGTATAGCGGGGACACCGGGGAGCTGTTTTTT.

The chain carries TRBV5-6 and TRBJ1-5; D is unresolved. The CDR3 is 19 amino acids. V lost 1 base to trimming and J lost 2 bases, with 22 bases between them. Germline V gene sequence: CDR1 SGHDT, CDR2 YYEEEE. The CDR3 coding sequence is TGTGCCAGCAGCTTGAAAATTACGTGGAAGGACCGTCGCAATCAGCCCCAGCATTTT. It yields the protein CASSLKITWKDRRNQPQHF.

CDR3 DNA sequence: TGTGCCAGCAGTTACGCGGCAGCAAATAGCAATCAGCCCCAGCATTTT. Its protein is CASSYAAANSNQPQHF. J is TRBJ1-5 and V is TRBV6-5, with no clear D. The CDR3 is 16 residues long. Germline values: CDR1 MNHEY, CDR2 SVGAGI. Deletions cut 2 bases from V and 0 bases from J, with 11 bases between.

In this sample, this clonotype turned up a few times. The V and J genes are TRBV12-3 or TRBV12-4 and TRBJ1-2, with 7 bases fitting TRBD1. There are 15 residues in the CDR3. Germline trimming cut 6 bases from V and 6 bases from J; bases unmatched to any gene: 13. Here the CDR3 DNA reads TGTGCCAGCAGAACGGCAGGGGAAGGGGGCGATGGCTACACCTTC. Residues: CASRTAGEGGDGYTF.

J is TRBJ2-1 and V is TRBV5-1; no clear D. The CDR3 spans 14 residues. Germline assignment: CDR1 SGHRS and CDR2 YFSETQ. Trimming removed 0 bases at V and 4 bases at J, with 8 bases between. The CDR3 DNA is TGCGCCAGCAGCTTGGTGGACGCTTACAATGAGCAGTTCTTC. It is translated as CASSLVDAYNEQFF.

A single count supports this clonotype. V and J are TRBV12-3 or TRBV12-4 and TRBJ1-2; D gene unclear. The ends were cut back, 5 bases at V and 14 bases at J, with 18 bases in the middle. The CDR3 is 12 residues long. The CDR3 region has the DNA TGTGCCAGCAGTACCCTGGCAGGTCCGGGGACCTTC. Translating it yields CASSTLAGPGTF.

There are a few counts of this clonotype. The genes are TRBV7-9 and TRBJ2-5; 8 nucleotides align to TRBD2. J lost 3 bases, V lost 3 bases, and 9 bases had no gene match. This CDR3 is 16 amino acids long. Germline V gene data show CDR1 as SEHNR and CDR2 as FQNEAQ (reference sequence). The CDR3 sequence is CASSFPPGTSEETQYF. In DNA, the CDR3 is TGTGCCAGCAGCTTTCCCCCCGGGACTAGTGAAGAGACCCAGTACTTC.

This clonotype was detected only a few times. The CDR3 DNA follows: TGTGCCAGCAGCTCCCGCCGAGGGGGGGACACTGAAGCTTTCTTT. Its protein product is CASSSRRGGDTEAFF. This sequence joins TRBV3-1 and TRBJ1-1; the D gene is possibly TRBD1 (6 bases). The ends were cut back, 5 bases at V and 3 bases at J, with 16 bases in the middle. Germline CDR1 is LGHDT and CDR2 is YNNKEL (reference sequence). The CDR3 spans 15 residues.

The rearrangement links TRBV4-2 to TRBJ2-7; D uncertain. V was shortened by 0 bases and J by 3 bases, with 12 bases between the two germline ends. This CDR3 has 15 residues. The germline V gene has CDR1 LGHNA and CDR2 YNFKEQ. Written as DNA, the CDR3 is TGTGCCAGCAGCCAAGATCCGAAGAACCTCTACGAGCAGTACTTC. It is translated as CASSQDPKNLYEQYF.

This clonotype has only a few counts. V usage is TRBV29-1 and J usage is TRBJ2-5; TRBD2 matches 9 bases. With 4 bases clipped from V and 2 bases from J, the junction kept 14 bases outside the gene matches. CDR3 length: 17 residues. The germline V gene encodes CDR1 SQVTM and CDR2 ANQGSEA. CDR3 sequence: CSVVGLAGRIKQETQYF. In DNA form, the CDR3 reads TGCAGCGTTGTGGGTCTAGCGGGGCGGATAAAACAAGAGACCCAGTACTTC. The entire variable domain, with the rest obtained from reference TRBV29-1 and TRBJ2-5, is as follows: SAVISQKPSRDICQRGTSLTIQCQVDSQVTMMFWYRQQPGQSLTLIATANQGSEATYESGFVIDKFPISRPNLTFSTLTVSNMSPEDSSIYLCSVVGLAGRIKQETQYFGPGTRLLVL.

This chain connects TRBV6-1 to TRBJ2-3; 9 bases match TRBD1. CDR1 is MNHNS and CDR2 is SASEGT in the germline V gene. V was pared by 5 bases and J by 1 base, with 4 bases of the junction left unmatched. The CDR3 runs to 15 residues. This CDR3 reads CASSTTGGRTDTQYF. The CDR3 region has the DNA TGTGCCAGCAGTACGACAGGGGGACGCACAGATACGCAGTATTTT.

The rearrangement joins TRBV24-1 to TRBJ2-7, with D possibly called TRBD1 or TRBD2 (5 bases each). Germline loops: CDR1 KGHDR, CDR2 SFDVKD. V lost 4 bases, J lost 0 bases, and 12 bases lay in between. CDR3 length equals 15 residues. CDR3 in amino acids: CATSDTGTASYEQYF. CDR3 DNA sequence: TGTGCCACCAGTGACACCGGGACGGCCTCCTACGAGCAGTACTTC.

This clonotype was observed a handful of times. The chain uses TRBV7-3 and TRBJ2-3; D remains unclear. The CDR3 totals 14 residues. The V gene's germline CDR1 is SGHTA and CDR2 FQGTGA. Trimming took 5 bases from V and 1 from J, leaving 10 bases between them. In DNA, the CDR3 is TGTGCCAGCAGCCTTGAGTGGGGCACAGATACGCAGTATTTT. It encodes CASSLEWGTDTQYF.

The V and J genes are TRBV27 and TRBJ1-2; no clear D. Germline lookup yields CDR1 MNHEY and CDR2 SMNVEV (reference sequence). The CDR3 is made up of 12 amino acids. V shed 8 bases and J shed 4 bases, with 11 bases lying between them. The CDR3 nucleotides read TGTGCCAGCGGTGACGTTACCTATGGCTACACCTTC. Protein product: CASGDVTYGYTF.

This clonotype was counted only a few times. The chain combines TRBV6-2 or TRBV6-3 with TRBJ1-6; D uncertain. This CDR3 has 14 amino acids. V was shortened by 2 bases and J by 7 bases, with 9 bases between the two germline ends. CDR1 MNHEY and CDR2 SVGEGT come from the germline V gene. The CDR3 DNA reads TGTGCCAGCAGTTACGGGCAGGTCAATTCACCCCTCCACTTT. Translating it yields CASSYGQVNSPLHF.

The gene calls are TRBV5-1 and TRBJ1-5; a possible D gene is TRBD1 (5 bases). CDR3 length: 15 amino acids. Germline loops: CDR1 SGHRS, CDR2 YFSETQ. V dropped 0 bases and J dropped 3 bases, with 10 bases sitting between them. Here the CDR3 DNA reads TGCGCCAGCAGCTTGGAGGGGCGGCCCAATCAGCCCCAGCATTTT. Its protein product is CASSLEGRPNQPQHF.

V gene TRBV5-1 combines with J gene TRBJ1-1, with 7 bases that match TRBD1. After removal of 0 bases from V and 1 base from J, the junction contained 9 bases not matched to a gene. The CDR3 is made up of 17 amino acids. Germline V gives CDR1 SGHRS, CDR2 YFSETQ. The CDR3 spells CASSLAGDSSSNTEAFF. DNA for the CDR3: TGCGCCAGCAGCTTGGCAGGGGACAGTTCTTCGAACACTGAAGCTTTCTTT. The whole variable domain, remainder taken from reference TRBV5-1 and TRBJ1-1, is KAGVTQTPRYLIKTRGQQVTLSCSPISGHRSVSWYQQTPGQGLQFLFEYFSETQRNKGNFPGRFSGRQFSNSRSEMNVSTLELGDSALYLCASSLAGDSSSNTEAFFGQGTRLTVV.

In this sample, this clonotype turned up a few times. The chain joins TRBV11-1 to TRBJ2-6, with D perhaps TRBD2 (5 bases). The CDR3 is made up of 18 amino acids. The ends were cut back, 7 bases at V and 4 bases at J, with 23 bases in the middle. The germline CDR1 and CDR2 sequences are SGHAT and FQDESV (reference sequence). CDR3 sequence: CASTKRTPNQSGANVLTF. The DNA for the CDR3 is TGTGCCAGCACCAAAAGGACTCCAAACCAATCCGGGGCCAACGTCCTGACTTTC.

In this sample, this clonotype turned up a few times. This chain links TRBV7-9 with TRBJ2-1, with TRBD2 matching over 10 bases. Germline lookup yields CDR1 SEHNR and CDR2 FQNEAQ (reference sequence). This CDR3 is built from 14 residues. The V gene end was trimmed by 1 base and the J gene end by 9 bases; junction bases not matched to a gene: 3. CDR3 DNA: TGTGCCAGCAGCTTAGGGCCTAGCGGGGGTGAGCAGTTCTTC. Protein product: CASSLGPSGGEQFF.

This clonotype was observed a few times. The J gene is TRBJ1-1, the V gene TRBV20-1, with D possibly TRBD1 on 6 matching bases. The CDR3 consists of 13 residues. CDR1 is DFQATT and CDR2 is SNEGSKA in the germline V gene (reference sequence). V lost 6 bases, J lost 0 bases, and 11 bases lay in between. CDR3 residues: CSANRDLNTEAFF. CDR3 bases: TGCAGTGCAAACAGGGACCTGAACACTGAAGCTTTCTTT.

This clonotype was detected only a few times. The chain employs TRBV2 and TRBJ1-1, with no clear D. CDR3 length: 14 amino acids. The germline V gene encodes CDR1 SNHLY and CDR2 FYNNEI. V dropped 7 bases and J dropped 2 bases, with 14 bases sitting between them. The CDR3 protein is CASKINGGNTEAFF. CDR3 in DNA: TGTGCCAGCAAAATTAACGGAGGTAACACTGAAGCTTTCTTT.

This chain joins TRBV6-1 and TRBJ2-3; the D call may be TRBD1 or TRBD2 (5 bases each). The CDR3 consists of 14 residues. Germline assignment: CDR1 MNHNS and CDR2 SASEGT. The V end lost 7 bases, the J end lost 3 bases, and 14 bases lay between the germline ends. CDR3 in DNA: TGTGCCAGCACCCCATTGGGGGTTACAGATACGCAGTATTTT. Its translation: CASTPLGVTDTQYF.

The CDR3 reads CASSLVRTGAYEQYF. Written as DNA, the CDR3 is TGTGCCAGCAGCTTAGTCCGGACAGGGGCCTACGAGCAGTACTTC. The chain uses TRBV7-2 and TRBJ2-7, with TRBD1 matching over 9 bases. Germline CDR1 is SGHTA and CDR2 is FQGNSA. The junction had 3 bases not matched to a gene; V was cut back by 1 base and J by 2 bases. CDR3 size: 15 residues.

This clonotype was counted ten times or more. The DNA for the CDR3 is TGTGCCAGCCTCCAGGGTGCGGGAGATATCGGTGAGCAGTTCTTC. Translation: CASLQGAGDIGEQFF. The chain joins TRBV18 to TRBJ2-1; 7 nucleotides agree with TRBD2. The CDR3 loop spans 15 amino acids. V was clipped by 8 bases and J by 9 bases; unmatched bases: 16. CDR1 KGHSH and CDR2 LQKENI come from the germline V gene.

Only a few counts were recorded for this clonotype. This chain joins TRBV11-1 and TRBJ2-7; D remains ambiguous. V dropped 6 bases and J dropped 1 base, with 16 bases sitting between them. CDR3 size: 15 residues. CDR1 is SGHAT and CDR2 is FQDESV in the germline V gene (reference sequence). As DNA, the CDR3 is TGTGCCAGCAGTTCCGACATCGTGCGATCCTACGAGCAGTACTTC. Residues: CASSSDIVRSYEQYF.

The chain joins TRBV10-2 to TRBJ2-7; TRBD2 aligns across 7 bases. V lost 9 bases, J lost 2 bases, and 7 bases stayed unmatched. Per the germline V gene, CDR1 is WSHSY and CDR2 is SAAADI. This CDR3 region has 13 residues. Written as DNA, the CDR3 is TGCGCCAGTCTTCGGGACTACCCCTACGAGCAGTACTTC. Translation: CASLRDYPYEQYF.